This T cell receptor beta chain comes out of a study of beta chain features in type 1 diabetes. For the study at large: All samples together contributed some 100,000,000 sorted cells for examination.

This clone was counted only a few times. The target antigen is unknown. Within the sample, other DNA sequences also encode this same CDR3. Of the isolated RNA, all was reverse transcribed, and so the sequenced material was expressed TCRB transcripts. This table comes from immunoSEQ multiplex PCR, and its TCRdb copy is limited to in-frame clones, with some not included. The sample records over 600,000 clones, under 15% being singletons. Study conclusions and caveats: Patients with Type 1 diabetes showed moderately but significantly shorter TCRB CDR3s in all four CD4+ subsets.

The CDR3 is 12 residues long. From germline, CDR1 is SQVTM and CDR2 ANQGSEA. The V gene lost 5 bases and the J gene lost 7 bases, with 11 bases spanning the gap. Sequencing was performed on naive CD4+ T cells from blood. This clonotype was sampled from a man aged 25 to 45 with type 1 diabetes. The V and J genes are TRBV29-1 and TRBJ1-4; maybe TRBD1 (6 bases). The CDR3 DNA follows: TGCAGCGTTCAGGGGCGAGGTGAAAAACTGTTTTTT. It is translated as CSVQGRGEKLFF. The variable domain in full, completed from reference TRBV29-1 and TRBJ1-4, reads SAVISQKPSRDICQRGTSLTIQCQVDSQVTMMFWYRQQPGQSLTLIATANQGSEATYESGFVIDKFPISRPNLTFSTLTVSNMSPEDSSIYLCSVQGRGEKLFFGSGTQLSVL.